Each of the 31 T cell receptor beta chains below was sequenced from the same sample in a study of blood T cells in healthy people across ages. The authors ran a second PCR of 7 to 11 cycles using a sample-barcoded 5' primer and a J-beta primer mix. TCRdb used MiXCR to reprocess the 5' RACE reads, holding one entry per CDR3 protein. The repertoire holds about 730,000 distinct CDR3 sequences, with roughly 47% as singletons. Input material: blood. These receptors were collected from a woman aged 55-69 years in good health.

In its sample, this clonotype was seen a few times. This chain uses TRBV14 with TRBJ2-7; a possible D gene is TRBD2 (5 bases). Germline V lookup: CDR1 SGHDN, CDR2 FVKESK. V lost 0 bases and J lost 4, with 13 bases in between. This CDR3 region has 15 residues. The CDR3 coding sequence is TGTGCCAGCAGCCAAGAGTCGGGATTAACATACGAGCAGTACTTC. This encodes CASSQESGLTYEQYF. The whole variable domain, filled in from reference TRBV14 and TRBJ2-7, reads EAGVTQFPSHSVIEKGQTVTLRCDPISGHDNLYWYRRVMGKEIKFLLHFVKESKQDESGMPNNRFLAERTGGTYSTLKVQPAELEDSGVYFCASSQESGLTYEQYFGPGTRLTVT.

This clonotype appeared once. A read error may account for a junction end that differs from germline. The J gene is TRBJ2-3, the V gene TRBV12-3 or TRBV12-4; TRBD2 matches at 7 bases. This CDR3 spans 15 amino acids. DNA for the CDR3: TGTGCCAGCAGTCAGACTAGCCCTAGCGCAGATGCGCAGTATTTT. It specifies CASSQTSPSADAQYF.

This clonotype was observed a few times. The chain uses TRBV9 and TRBJ1-2, with D hard to call. Germline V gene data show CDR1 as SGDLS and CDR2 as YYNGEE. This CDR3 is 13 amino acids long. Trimming stripped 0 bases from V and 7 bases from J, with 10 bases between. The CDR3 DNA reads as TGTGCCAGCAGCGTAGCCCCCTCGGGTGGCTACACCTTC. It yields the protein CASSVAPSGGYTF.

The J gene is TRBJ1-1, the V gene TRBV7-9; perhaps TRBD1 as D (5 bases). Trimming took 1 base from V and 2 from J, leaving 11 bases between them. Germline V gene sequence: CDR1 SEHNR, CDR2 FQNEAQ (reference sequence). The CDR3 covers 15 residues. Here the CDR3 DNA reads TGTGCCAGCAGCTTAGTTTACGGGGCCAACACTGAAGCTTTCTTT. Residues: CASSLVYGANTEAFF.

This clonotype was recorded a few times. This sequence joins TRBV3-1 and TRBJ2-1; D is possibly TRBD2 (5 bases). The V end was cut by 3 bases, the J end by 4 bases, with 13 bases between. Per germline, CDR1 LGHDT and CDR2 YNNKEL (reference sequence). The CDR3 consists of 15 residues. CDR3 sequence (DNA): TGTGCCAGCAGCCAGGCCGGGTCGGGGTACAATGAGCAGTTCTTC. This translates into CASSQAGSGYNEQFF.

This chain joins TRBV20-1 and TRBJ2-5, with a weak D call TRBD1 (6 bases). The length of the CDR3 is 13 residues. From germline, CDR1 is DFQATT and CDR2 SNEGSKA (reference sequence). V shed 3 bases and J shed 5 bases, with 13 bases lying between them. The CDR3 DNA is TGCAGTGCTAGTGCACAGGGTACCGAGACCCAGTACTTC. Translated, it gives CSASAQGTETQYF.

This clonotype was recorded a few times. The chain links TRBV7-9 to TRBJ1-4; 10 bases line up with TRBD1. Losses at the gene ends were 3 bases for V and 2 bases for J; bases not matched to a gene: 0. The CDR3 totals 15 residues. Per germline, CDR1 SEHNR and CDR2 FQNEAQ (reference sequence). The CDR3, as DNA: TGTGCCAGCAGCTTGGACAGGGGGACTAATGAAAAACTGTTTTTT. Its translation: CASSLDRGTNEKLFF.

About this clonotype: Relative to the germline gene, one junction end is altered; a read error may explain this. The rearrangement links TRBV7-7 to TRBJ2-5, with D maybe TRBD2 (6 bases). CDR1 and CDR2 (germline): SSHAT, FNYEAQ (reference sequence). The CDR3 runs to 14 residues. The CDR3 DNA is TGTGCTAGCAGCCGAACAGGAGGGGAAGAGACCCAGTACTTC. As protein: CASSRTGGEETQYF.

The V gene is TRBV20-1, the J gene TRBJ2-5, with 7 bases fitting TRBD2. The V and J ends lost 6 bases and 2 bases, in that order; junction bases with no gene match: 12. Germline V gene sequence: CDR1 DFQATT, CDR2 SNEGSKA (reference sequence). The CDR3 consists of 15 residues. The DNA of the CDR3 is TGCAGTGCCCTAGGTCCGGGGACTAATCAAGAGACCCAGTACTTC. Its translation is CSALGPGTNQETQYF.

The gene calls are TRBV28 and TRBJ2-2; perhaps TRBD2 as D (6 bases). V lost 5 bases, J lost 6 bases, and 22 bases lay in between. Per germline, CDR1 MDHEN and CDR2 SYDVKM. The CDR3 spans 17 residues. The CDR3 DNA sequence: TGTGCCAGCAGTGCCCCAACAAGGACTACCTTCCCCGGGGAGCTGTTTTTT. Amino acids: CASSAPTRTTFPGELFF.

The chain is built from TRBV10-3 and TRBJ2-5; 9 positions match TRBD1. The J segment lost 4 bases and the V segment lost 2 bases, leaving 5 bases of the junction unmatched. The CDR3 has 15 residues. The germline V gene has CDR1 ENHRY and CDR2 SYGVKD. The chain's CDR3 is CAISEATGGVETQYF. In DNA form, the CDR3 reads TGTGCCATCAGTGAGGCCACAGGGGGCGTAGAGACCCAGTACTTC.

This clonotype was observed a handful of times. The J gene is TRBJ2-5, the V gene TRBV12-3 or TRBV12-4; 7 nucleotides line up with TRBD2. The CDR3 extends over 15 amino acids. Germline trimming cut 3 bases from V and 5 bases from J; bases unmatched to any gene: 9. The CDR3 spells CASSFVGGPSETQYF. Written as DNA, the CDR3 is TGTGCCAGCAGTTTTGTGGGAGGGCCGTCGGAGACCCAGTACTTC.

Turning to this clonotype: The junction differs from germline at one of its ends, possibly a read error. CDR3 nucleotide sequence: TGTGCCATCGGTGACCGAAATCAGCCCCAGCATTTT. This encodes CAIGDRNQPQHF. The J gene is TRBJ1-5, the V gene TRBV10-3; D not certain. The germline gives CDR1 ENHRY, CDR2 SYGVKD. This CDR3 spans 12 amino acids.

The sample holds a few counts of this clonotype. One base away lies a much larger clone, so this may be a sequencing read error. This chain joins TRBV4-3 and TRBJ2-7; possible D gene TRBD1, 6 bases. Trimming cost V 0 bases and J 9 bases, with 21 bases left between them. Germline V CDR1 and CDR2: LGHNA, YSLEER. The CDR3 totals 16 residues. The CDR3 reads CASSQDRGGLNPGQYF. For the CDR3, the DNA is TGCGCCAGCAGCCAAGACCGAGGGGGTCTTAATCCCGGGCAGTACTTC.

This clonotype appeared a few times. The chain combines TRBV7-9 with TRBJ2-3; 10 positions agree with TRBD2. Germline CDR1 SEHNR, CDR2 FQNEAQ (reference sequence). The CDR3 contains 16 residues. V shed 6 bases, J shed 6 bases, and the junction held 12 bases outside the gene matches. For the CDR3, the DNA is TGTGCCAGCAGGCCATGGAGCGGGGGGGCCGATGATACGCAGTATTTT. This codes for CASRPWSGGADDTQYF.

This clonotype was detected a few times. The V call is TRBV5-6, the J call TRBJ2-3, with D unresolved. The CDR3 consists of 13 residues. Trimming shortened V by 0 bases and J by 7 bases, and 9 bases separated the two germline ends. Germline CDR1 SGHDT, CDR2 YYEEEE. The CDR3 DNA is TGTGCCAGCAGCTTGGCCAGCGAATATACGCAGTATTTT. It is translated as CASSLASEYTQYF.

This chain joins TRBV6-2 or TRBV6-3 and TRBJ2-5, with a tentative D call TRBD2 (6 bases). This CDR3 comprises 15 residues. Trimming removed 4 bases at V and 1 base at J, with 13 bases between. Germline V gives CDR1 MNHEY, CDR2 SVGEGT. The CDR3 region has the DNA TGTGCCAGCAGTTCACCACTAGCCACCCAAGAGACCCAGTACTTC. It translates to CASSSPLATQETQYF.

This clonotype occurred a few times. The gene calls are TRBV27 and TRBJ2-1; TRBD2 aligns across 13 bases. The V segment lost 5 bases and the J segment 3 bases; nucleotides outside the gene matches: 7. Germline V gene sequence: CDR1 MNHEY, CDR2 SMNVEV (reference sequence). CDR3 length: 17 residues. CDR3 residues: CASSPRTSGRRYNEQFF. Written as DNA, the CDR3 is TGTGCCAGCAGTCCGCGGACTAGCGGGAGACGCTACAATGAGCAGTTCTTC.

The gene calls are TRBV29-1 and TRBJ2-7, with D perhaps matching TRBD2 (6 bases). The CDR3 has 13 residues. The germline V and J ends were trimmed by 3 bases and 3 bases, with 12 bases remaining between them. Germline CDR1 SQVTM, CDR2 ANQGSEA. The CDR3 bases are TGCAGCGTTGAGGGCGGGATGGGCTACGAGCAGTACTTC. Protein product: CSVEGGMGYEQYF.

This clonotype was recorded many times. The gene calls are TRBV4-2 and TRBJ2-5, with D possibly being TRBD1 or TRBD2 (6 bases each). The CDR3 sequence is 15 residues long. Germline V CDR1 and CDR2: LGHNA, YNFKEQ. The V and J ends lost 3 bases and 2 bases respectively, with 13 bases between them. This chain's CDR3 is CASSQDGGSQETQYF. CDR3 sequence (DNA): TGTGCCAGCAGCCAGGACGGGGGCTCTCAAGAGACCCAGTACTTC.

This clonotype was seen a single time. V and J are TRBV6-5 and TRBJ1-4; a weak D match, TRBD1 (6 bases). The CDR3 has 15 amino acids. The germline V gene encodes CDR1 MNHEY and CDR2 SVGAGI. The V end was cut by 6 bases, the J end by 5 bases, with 16 bases between. The CDR3 loop reads CASSQLRQANEKLFF. Written as DNA, the CDR3 is TGTGCCAGCAGCCAGCTGAGACAGGCGAATGAAAAACTGTTTTTT.

A note on this clonotype: A much larger clone differs by one base, so this may be a read error. The chain carries TRBV20-1 and TRBJ2-5; 7 nucleotides match TRBD2. The CDR3 covers 13 residues. Germline V gene data show CDR1 as DFQATT and CDR2 as SNEGSKA (reference sequence). J was trimmed by 2 bases and V by 6 bases; bases with no gene match: 6. The CDR3 region has the DNA TGCAGTGCGGCCTGGGGGGGACAAGAGACCCAGTACTTC. This translates into CSAAWGGQETQYF.

The rearrangement uses TRBV29-1 and TRBJ1-1; maybe TRBD1 (5 bases). CDR1 and CDR2 (germline): SQVTM, ANQGSEA. V was clipped by 4 bases and J by 1 base, with 13 bases between them. CDR3 length: 14 amino acids. The CDR3, as DNA: TGCAGCGTTGTAGGTAGGCAGGGGAACACTGAAGCTTTCTTT. Amino acid sequence: CSVVGRQGNTEAFF.

As concerns this clonotype: The CDR3 carries no conserved terminal phenylalanine or tryptophan, so it likely arises from a read error. The J gene is TRBJ2-7, the V gene TRBV27; unclear D gene. This CDR3 is built from 15 residues. Germline V lookup: CDR1 MNHEY, CDR2 SMNVEV (reference sequence). Trimming stripped 5 bases from V and 2 bases from J, with 16 bases between. This CDR3 is CASSPENKGPYEQYI. CDR3 DNA: TGTGCCAGCAGTCCCGAAAATAAAGGTCCCTACGAGCAGTACATC.

This rearrangement joins TRBV5-1 to TRBJ2-2; possible D gene TRBD2, 5 bases. Germline V gene sequence: CDR1 SGHRS, CDR2 YFSETQ. V was shortened by 0 bases and J by 4 bases, with 10 bases between the two germline ends. The CDR3 length is 15 residues. In nucleotides, the CDR3 is TGCGCCAGCAGCTTGGACGGGATAAGCACCGGGGAGCTGTTTTTT. Its translation: CASSLDGISTGELFF.

In this sample, this clonotype turned up a few times. This rearrangement joins TRBV5-1 to TRBJ2-4; 9 nucleotides agree with TRBD1. J lost 13 bases, V lost 4 bases, and 12 bases had no gene match. CDR3 length equals 14 residues. Germline CDR1 and CDR2: SGHRS and YFSETQ. This chain's CDR3 is CASSGDRETNEQYF. CDR3 DNA: TGCGCCAGCAGCGGGGACAGGGAAACGAATGAGCAGTACTTC.

Notes on this clonotype: This may come from a read error, since a much larger clone is one base off. The rearrangement joins TRBV7-2 to TRBJ2-3; TRBD2 matches 7 bases. The length of the CDR3 is 15 residues. The germline CDR1 and CDR2 sequences are SGHTA and FQGNSA. The CDR3 loop is CASSWGGPSTDTHYF. The CDR3 DNA sequence: TGTGCCAGCAGCTGGGGAGGGCCTAGCACAGATACGCATTATTTT.

The chain links TRBV28 to TRBJ1-1, with D uncertain. Trimming left V 5 bases short and J 0 bases short, with 7 bases between. CDR3 length: 13 amino acids. Looked up from germline, CDR1 is MDHEN and CDR2 is SYDVKM. The CDR3 spells CASSTEMNTEAFF. In DNA form, the CDR3 reads TGTGCCAGCAGTACGGAGATGAACACTGAAGCTTTCTTT.

The table lists this clonotype with a few counts. This could be a read error, since a much larger clone is one nucleotide away. This rearrangement joins TRBV6-2 or TRBV6-3 to TRBJ2-5; 8 nucleotides match TRBD2. In germline, CDR1 is MNHEY, CDR2 SVGEGT. V gave up 2 bases and J gave up 11 bases; unmatched junction bases: 13. The CDR3 is made up of 15 amino acids. Written as DNA, the CDR3 is TGTGCCAGCAGTTACGGGACTAGAGGCTACAATGAGCAGTACTTC. Its protein is CASSYGTRGYNEQYF.

For this clonotype: It may be a read error: a sequence one base away is much more abundant. The genes are TRBV9 and TRBJ2-7; either TRBD1 or TRBD2 may fit D (6 bases each). Trimming cost V 0 bases and J 5 bases, with 12 bases left between them. The CDR3 is 14 amino acids. The V gene's germline CDR1 is SGDLS and CDR2 YYNGEE. The CDR3: CASSVEGGTDEQYF. CDR3 sequence (DNA): TGTGCCAGCAGCGTAGAGGGGGGCACCGACGAGCAGTACTTC.

The chain joins TRBV2 to TRBJ1-6; 9 nucleotides agree with TRBD1. CDR1 is SNHLY, CDR2 FYNNEI, per germline. The ends lost 5 bases at V and 7 bases at J; junction bases unmatched: 3. The CDR3 consists of 14 residues. CDR3 sequence: CASSTDRGNSPLHF. In DNA form, the CDR3 reads TGTGCCAGCAGTACGGACAGGGGCAATTCACCCCTCCACTTT.